This entry is about one TCR beta chain. This clone's antigen is unknown. The data belong to a study of cytomegalovirus exposure and HLA in healthy donors (dated 2017 in TCRdb). A note on the overall study: In an earlier analysis of several hundred of the donors, approximately 260 Gb of sequence data and approximately 100 million unique TCR beta sequences from about 180 million T cells were reported. An early release that covered approximately 600 HLA-typed donors contained approximately 300 gigabases of sequencing data and 65 million to 100 million unique TCR sequences. Of the 300 to 450 genotyped donors, 75% to 85% were placed in the genetic ancestry cluster associated with self-reported Caucasian donors. The study was designed to test whether signatures of past pathogen exposure could be identified by cataloging public T cell receptors. The T cell repertoires of under 700 subjects were profiled by immunosequencing and related to cytomegalovirus serostatus. In addition to the first cohort of roughly 670 subjects, a separate validation cohort of around 110 different subjects was used. The study combined high-throughput TCR immunosequencing, statistical association of individual TCRs with disease status, and machine learning to predict cytomegalovirus infection status. In a later analysis, previously published TCR beta repertoires from 550 to 700 donors were re-analyzed and high-resolution HLA genotyping was added so that TCR occurrence patterns could be studied. Rather than drawing on any new phenotypic data, the later analysis identified candidate immune exposures from TCR beta sequences and the way those sequences occurred across donors. To decide whether each TCR beta V gene segment behaved as functional or pseudogenic, an earlier analysis of several hundred of the donors relied on high-throughput TCR beta sequencing. Alongside the repertoire data, information on donor age, sex, ethnicity and CMV serostatus was compiled. A later genetic analysis took genome-wide SNP genotypes for about 65% of the roughly 670 donors and used that subset as a discovery cohort. All discovery cohort repertoires had been generated on a single sequencing platform. Both class I and class II loci were covered by HLA typing, at four-digit resolution. The number of typed donors differed by locus: about 620-640 for A, B, C, DRB1 and DQB1; 500 to 550 for DQA1; some 610 for DPA1; and about 470 for DPB1. Roughly 5 DR-DQ haplotypes were treated as single units for association and clustering because of strong linkage in the cohort. On average, roughly 200,000 unique TCR beta nucleotide sequences were sequenced per donor among 398 genotyped donors of the cohort, with 15% to 20% of those sequences being non-productive. Overall study results and their limits: In vitro tests confirmed that a few of the cytomegalovirus-associated TCR beta chains recognize cytomegalovirus antigens. A later genetic analysis reported fewer N-insertions in productive TCRs among donors in an Asian-associated ancestry cluster than the roughly 700-donor mean. A total of 150 to 200 TCR beta chains were listed by the study as associated with cytomegalovirus. In this cohort, only TCR beta chains were sequenced, and detectable features were limited by the absence of alpha or paired-chain data. A cluster of highly shared sequence variants was judged likely to represent a technical artifact of the sequencing pipeline. About 15 rarely observed V segments, including chromosome 9 orphons, were excluded from the earlier analysis of approximately 500 of the donors because counts were too low. A further reported finding was that TCR beta sequences accurately predicted the HLA-A and HLA-B alleles for most subjects in the first cohort. Roughly uniform sequencing depth across donors was assumed in presence/absence analyses, although this assumption may not hold. Compared with equally common non-associated chains, HLA-associated TCR beta chains in a later analysis were more clonally expanded and had lower generation probabilities. Most TCR sequences were seen in very few donors, while some public TCRs were found in many individuals. In an earlier analysis of several hundred of the donors, most TCR beta V segments were observed in productive rearrangements about 87% or about 30% of the time, broadly matching IMGT annotations. Strong co-occurrence of HLA alleles, especially DR and DQ, made assigning TCR associations to individual alleles difficult. The authors suggested that the approach could potentially be generalized to other disease states and immunological phenotypes. Because the 87-base-pair reads could not distinguish some IMGT-functional V segments, including TRBV6-2 and TRBV6-3, those segments were excluded. HLA typing was unavailable for some donors at each locus, so association tests used only the typed subset. At a false discovery rate of 0.05, a later analysis linked approximately 18,000 TCR beta sequences to specific HLA alleles. A later genetic analysis associated a missense DCLRE1C variant with V-gene and J-gene trimming of TCR beta chains, and an independent cohort replicated the association. Linkage disequilibrium might explain the correlated functional status among segregating V segments, but an unknown experimental factor could not be excluded. A later analysis reported that several top co-occurrence clusters appeared linked to parvovirus B19, influenza, CMV and Epstein-Barr virus. The classifier was reported to diagnose cytomegalovirus status with high specificity and sensitivity in both the original cohort and the validation cohort. For the cohort, immune exposure information was limited to CMV serostatus. In a later analysis, most CMV-associated TCR beta chains were found to appear HLA-restricted, with HLA associations seemingly driven largely by CMV exposure. In a later analysis, TCR association rates were found to vary across HLA loci, with the most associated TCRs seen for DRB1 alleles and the fewest for HLA-C alleles.

CDR1 SGDLS and CDR2 YYNGEE are derived from the germline V gene. V lost 3 bases and J lost 8 bases, and the count of bases not matched to a germline gene is 6. The CDR3 runs 14 residues from the cysteine to the phenylalanine. Only the CDR3 DNA is retained, 42 bases long and in frame from the first base. In total, around 600 healthy bone marrow donors made up the cohort. All cohort members were sampled while nominally healthy, although unrecorded immune exposures were likely present. The donor tested CMV seronegative and was one of the 352 seronegative cohort members. A peripheral blood sample was collected from each donor, and TCR beta sequencing was performed on peripheral blood mononuclear cells. Genomic DNA extraction from the blood cell samples was performed with the Qiagen DNeasy Blood Extraction Kit. The library was produced with the immunoSEQ multiplex PCR assay. For the multiplex PCR, a mixture combining 60 forward primers for TCR Vbeta segments and 13 reverse primers for TCR Jbeta segments was used. The CDR3 region of rearranged TCR beta genes was amplified from genomic DNA with a multiplex PCR assay. Amplified TCR beta libraries were sequenced as 87-base-pair reads on the Illumina HiSeq System. Under the source paper's analysis protocol: A later analysis tallied tens of millions of unique TCR beta chains across the 666 repertoires, and roughly 11 million of those chains were shared by two or more donors. Raw reads were error-corrected and collapsed into unique sequences with a nearest-neighbor algorithm that merged closely related sequences to remove PCR and sequencing errors. CDR3 sequences were aligned to IMGT reference sequences to assign V, D and J gene segments. For a sequence to be retained, at least a six-nucleotide match to both a V gene segment and a J gene segment was required. A rearrangement was called productive if the CDR3 had no stop codons and remained in frame with V and J, and every other rearrangement was called non-productive. CDR3 was defined by IMGT convention, running from the second conserved V-encoded cysteine to the conserved J-encoded phenylalanine. The earlier analysis of fewer than 750 of the donors excluded sequences that lacked an unambiguous match to a single V gene segment. In an earlier analysis of a few hundred of the donors, a V segment was called functional when productive rearrangements were above 56.7%, and segregating when the standard deviation between donors exceeded 5%. A statistical classification framework was built to diagnose cytomegalovirus status from the catalog of TCR beta chain sequences. In a later analysis, V and J genes were assigned by comparing TCR nucleotide sequences against IMGT/GENE-DB human TR gene sequences. The TCRdist pipeline was used in a later analysis to assign CDR3 sequences and most-parsimonious VDJ recombination scenarios. In a later analysis, every TCR beta chain was defined by the combination of its CDR3 amino acid sequence and its V-gene family, and reads without a unique V-gene family were dropped. In a later analysis, a few hundred highly shared, low-generation-probability nucleotide sequences were removed to address suspected cross-contamination and a sequencing artifact. In a later analysis, a clonal expansion index for each public chain was calculated from normalized within-repertoire ranks of inferred template counts. Generation probabilities in a later analysis came from a VDJ recombination model fitted to out-of-frame rearrangements, and those results were checked against IGoR. A later analysis scored TCR-TCR, TCR-HLA and TCR-CMV co-occurrence with hypergeometric tests, applying a repertoire-size bias correction to TCR pairs. False discovery rates were estimated in a later analysis by permuting HLA or CMV assignments 20 times. In a later analysis, co-occurring TCRs were grouped using DBSCAN, and TCRdist sequence similarity was added for clustering within HLA-allele-positive subsets. For co-occurrence clustering, repertoires with fewer than 30,000 or more than 120,000 public chains were excluded, along with four or five repertoires with anomalous nucleotide sharing. This is the immuneACCESS table as TCRdb keeps it, with only in-frame sequences that have V and J called. A part of the clones is gone; compared with another copy, unresolved V genes explain less than half, and the rest is unexplained. D and trimming were read from the DNA, whereas the V and J calls and clone size are those reported in that table. The sample's own table lists over 55,000 clones. The ten biggest clones cover 15% of the sample.

The rearranged chain carries TRBV9 and TRBJ1-4, and 8 junctional nucleotides match TRBD1. The specimen was PBMCs. This TCR came from a boy younger than 18 in good health and CMV-seronegative. The CDR3 protein sequence reads: CASSGTGPTEKLFF. The bases are TGTGCCAGCAGCGGGACAGGGCCCACCGAAAAACTGTTTTTT.